This TCR beta chain was recovered during a study of blood T cell repertoires in COVID-19. Study context: COVID-19 samples from acute and convalescent phases originated in the United States, Italy and Spain.

Authors' methods: Researchers report that nucleated cell counts were estimated from reference gene primer amplification. Here immunoSEQ multiplex PCR was the method, and the copy in TCRdb shows in-frame clones only, minus some. D and trimming come from the DNA, and the V and J calls and clone size come from that table. Of about 150,000 clones in the sample, approximately 91% were seen once. Germline CDR1 SGHTS, CDR2 YDEGEE. V was pared by 0 bases and J by 10 bases, with 16 bases of the junction left unmatched. The CDR3 contains 17 residues. In this sample, this clone turned up once. This chain connects TRBV5-8 to TRBJ2-1, with TRBD2 identical over 7 bases. The sequencing sample was made of peripheral blood. The receptor's source is a woman between 70 and 85 years old with acute or convalescent COVID-19. Written as DNA, the CDR3 is TGTGCCAGCAGCTTGGGGTTAGGACTAGGGTCCTCCCGCGAGCAGTTCTTC. It translates to CASSLGLGLGSSREQFF.